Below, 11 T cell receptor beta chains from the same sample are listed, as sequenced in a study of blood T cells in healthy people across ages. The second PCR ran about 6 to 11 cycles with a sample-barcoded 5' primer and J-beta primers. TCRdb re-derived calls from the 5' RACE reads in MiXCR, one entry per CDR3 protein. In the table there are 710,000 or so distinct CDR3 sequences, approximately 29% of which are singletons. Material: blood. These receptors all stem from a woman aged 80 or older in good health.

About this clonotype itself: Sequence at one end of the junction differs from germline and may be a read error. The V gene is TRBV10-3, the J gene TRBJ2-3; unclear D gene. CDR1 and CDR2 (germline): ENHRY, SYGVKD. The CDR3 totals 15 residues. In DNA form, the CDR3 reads TGTGCCATCTCGAGATATGGCAAGAGCACAGATGCGCAGTATTTT. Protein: CAISRYGKSTDAQYF.

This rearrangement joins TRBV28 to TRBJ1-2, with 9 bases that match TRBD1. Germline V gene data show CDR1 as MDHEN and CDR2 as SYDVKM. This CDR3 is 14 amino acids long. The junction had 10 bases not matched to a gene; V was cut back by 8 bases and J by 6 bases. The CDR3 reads CASVTGGGFDGYTF. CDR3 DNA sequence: TGTGCCAGCGTCACAGGGGGCGGATTTGATGGCTACACCTTC.

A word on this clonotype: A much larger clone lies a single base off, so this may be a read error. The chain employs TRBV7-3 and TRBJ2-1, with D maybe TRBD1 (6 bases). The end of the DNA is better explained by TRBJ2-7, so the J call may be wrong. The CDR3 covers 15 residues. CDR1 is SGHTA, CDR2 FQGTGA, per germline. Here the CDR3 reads CASSLTGAGYNEQYF. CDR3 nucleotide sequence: TGTGCCAGCAGCTTAACGGGGGCCGGGTACAATGAGCAGTACTTC.

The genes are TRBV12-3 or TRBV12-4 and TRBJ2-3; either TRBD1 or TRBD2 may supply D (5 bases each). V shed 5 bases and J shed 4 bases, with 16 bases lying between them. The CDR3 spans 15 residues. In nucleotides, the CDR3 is TGTGCCAGCAGTCTACGGAGAGGGGCCGCAGATACGCAGTATTTT. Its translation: CASSLRRGAADTQYF.

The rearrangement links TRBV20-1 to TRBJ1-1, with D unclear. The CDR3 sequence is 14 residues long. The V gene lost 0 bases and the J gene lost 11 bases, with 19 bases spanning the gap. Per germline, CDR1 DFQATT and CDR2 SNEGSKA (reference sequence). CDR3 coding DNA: TGCAGTGCTAGAGAGGTGGCGACGGGTTCTCGGGCTTTCTTT. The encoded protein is CSAREVATGSRAFF.

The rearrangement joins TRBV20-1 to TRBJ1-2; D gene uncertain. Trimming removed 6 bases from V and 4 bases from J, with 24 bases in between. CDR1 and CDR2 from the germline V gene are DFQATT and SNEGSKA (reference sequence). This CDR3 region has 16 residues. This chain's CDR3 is CSATTSSRRAPYGYTF. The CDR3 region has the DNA TGCAGTGCAACCACTTCATCCAGGCGAGCACCCTATGGCTACACCTTC.

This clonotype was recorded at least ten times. For the CDR3, the DNA is TGCGCCAGCAGCCAAGAAGGAACAGATACGCAGTATTTT. It translates to CASSQEGTDTQYF. V gene TRBV4-3 combines with J gene TRBJ2-3, with D uncertain. The V and J ends lost 0 bases and 3 bases respectively, with 4 bases between them. The germline gives CDR1 LGHNA, CDR2 YSLEER. The CDR3 has 13 residues.

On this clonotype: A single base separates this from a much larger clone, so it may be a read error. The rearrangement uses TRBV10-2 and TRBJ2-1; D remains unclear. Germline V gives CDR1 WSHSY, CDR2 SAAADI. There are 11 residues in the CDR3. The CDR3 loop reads CASTSSNGQFF. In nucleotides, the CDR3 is TGCGCCAGCACCAGCAGCAATGGGCAGTTCTTC.

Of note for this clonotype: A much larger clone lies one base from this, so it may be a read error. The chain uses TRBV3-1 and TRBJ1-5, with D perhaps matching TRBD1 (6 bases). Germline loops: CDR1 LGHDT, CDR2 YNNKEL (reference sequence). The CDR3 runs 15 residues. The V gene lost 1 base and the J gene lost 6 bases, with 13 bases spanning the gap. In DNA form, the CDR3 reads TGTGCCAGCAGCCAAGGGCCGGGGGCCGGTCAGCCCCAGCATTTT. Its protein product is CASSQGPGAGQPQHF.

The CDR3 region has the DNA TGTGCTAGTGGCCTAGGACTAGCGGGGGCCGGGGAGCTGTTTTTT. As protein: CASGLGLAGAGELFF. V and J are TRBV12-5 and TRBJ2-2, with 13 bases identical to TRBD2. V lost 6 bases, J lost 6 bases, and 4 bases stayed unmatched. The length of the CDR3 is 15 residues. CDR1 LGHNT and CDR2 FRNRAP come from the germline V gene.

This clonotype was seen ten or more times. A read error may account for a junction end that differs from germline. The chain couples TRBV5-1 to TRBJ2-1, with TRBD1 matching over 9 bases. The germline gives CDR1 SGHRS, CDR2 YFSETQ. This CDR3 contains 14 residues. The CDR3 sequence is CASSLGTGYNEQFF. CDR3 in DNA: TGTGCCAGCAGCTTAGGGACAGGGTACAATGAGCAGTTCTTC.